This paragraph reports one T cell receptor beta chain. Germline V gives CDR1 MNHEY, CDR2 SMNVEV (reference sequence). Germline trimming cut 6 bases from V and 4 bases from J; bases unmatched to any gene: 14. There are 16 residues in the CDR3. The record originates from a study of blood T cell repertoires in COVID-19. Study summary: PBMCs, B-cell-depleted T cells, or T cells provided the cDNA or gDNA that made up the material.

TCRdb's table, derived via immunoSEQ multiplex PCR, lists solely in-frame clones and lacks some. The repertoire holds hundreds of thousands of clones, with just under 90% as singletons. It was during active infection that Seattle patients were enrolled and then longitudinally followed. The receptor's source is a woman in her twenties or thirties with COVID-19, enrolled during active disease. This chain uses TRBV27 with TRBJ1-1; the match to TRBD1 covers 7 bases. Material for sequencing was peripheral blood. CDR3 protein: CASSSWGLGDSTEAFF. The CDR3 DNA sequence: TGTGCCAGCAGCAGCTGGGGATTGGGGGACAGCACTGAAGCTTTCTTT.